The 16 T cell receptor beta chains below come from one sample, sequenced in a study of T cell repertoires in cytomegalovirus infection. These TCRs are of unknown antigen specificity. Via MiXCR, TCRdb re-called the reads, giving one row per CDR3 protein. Here the sample spans about 130,000 distinct CDR3 sequences, about 24% being singletons. Sequenced: PBMCs, sequenced either directly or after in vitro stimulation (not recorded which). These receptors all come from a human donor in good health (CMV status not recorded). Some clones in this sample may be carry-over from other donors' samples.

This clonotype occurred a few times. The rearrangement uses TRBV4-3 and TRBJ2-3, with D possibly matching TRBD2 (6 bases). The V gene lost 0 bases and the J gene lost 0 bases, with 10 bases spanning the gap. In germline, CDR1 is LGHNA, CDR2 YSLEER. The CDR3 consists of 16 residues. The CDR3 here is CASSQDLSGSTDTQYF. CDR3 coding DNA: TGCGCCAGCAGCCAAGATCTGAGCGGGAGCACAGATACGCAGTATTTT.

J is TRBJ2-1 and V is TRBV19, with D perhaps given as TRBD1 or TRBD2 (5 bases each). In germline, CDR1 is LNHDA, CDR2 SQIVND (reference sequence). V was trimmed by 3 bases and J by 4 bases, leaving 13 bases between them. The CDR3 consists of 15 residues. As DNA, the CDR3 is TGTGCCAGTAGTATTCCCCCTGGGGGTTACAATGAGCAGTTCTTC. It is translated as CASSIPPGGYNEQFF.

There are many counts of this clonotype. V and J are TRBV7-2 and TRBJ2-1; TRBD2 might be the D (6 bases). Per the germline V gene, CDR1 is SGHTA and CDR2 is FQGNSA. Trimming cost V 3 bases and J 3 bases, with 12 bases left between them. The length of the CDR3 is 15 residues. This CDR3 reads CASSLQSGLYNEQFF. CDR3 sequence (DNA): TGTGCCAGCAGCTTGCAAAGCGGGCTCTACAATGAGCAGTTCTTC.

The sample holds a few counts of this clonotype. The rearrangement uses TRBV28 and TRBJ1-5, with D perhaps matching TRBD1 (6 bases). This CDR3 contains 17 residues. Germline CDR1 reads MDHEN; CDR2 reads SYDVKM. The germline V and J ends were trimmed by 10 bases and 0 bases, with 22 bases remaining between them. Here the CDR3 reads CATGPTGLRYSNQPQHF. CDR3 nucleotides: TGTGCCACCGGACCGACAGGACTCCGATATAGCAATCAGCCCCAGCATTTT.

This clonotype was detected a few times. This sequence joins TRBV6-5 and TRBJ1-5, with D possibly TRBD1 on 5 matching bases. CDR1 is MNHEY and CDR2 is SVGAGI in the germline V gene. This CDR3 spans 13 amino acids. Deletions cut 6 bases from V and 6 bases from J, with 12 bases between. DNA for the CDR3: TGTGCCAGCAGCAGGGAAAGGGCTCAGCCCCAGCATTTT. The encoded protein is CASSRERAQPQHF.

This sequence joins TRBV5-4 and TRBJ2-2; TRBD2 aligns across 10 bases. The CDR3 is 16 amino acids. Germline-derived CDR1 and CDR2 are SGHNT and YYREEE (reference sequence). V trimming: 1 base; J trimming: 4 bases; junction bases outside the gene matches: 4. The chain's CDR3 is CASSLTGLARTGELFF. The CDR3 nucleotides are TGTGCCAGCAGCTTGACGGGACTAGCGCGCACCGGGGAGCTGTTTTTT.

This clonotype has only a few counts. This rearrangement joins TRBV6-5 to TRBJ1-1; D is uncertain. V lost 10 bases, J lost 1 base, and 16 bases lay in between. Germline lookup yields CDR1 MNHEY and CDR2 SVGAGI. CDR3 length: 14 residues. The CDR3 is CATKVGEGNTEAFF. The CDR3 region has the DNA TGTGCCACCAAGGTCGGGGAGGGGAACACTGAAGCTTTCTTT.

The V gene is TRBV28, the J gene TRBJ2-5; 7 positions match TRBD1. This CDR3 region has 14 residues. Losses at the gene ends were 3 bases for V and 4 bases for J; bases not matched to a gene: 5. The V gene's germline CDR1 is MDHEN and CDR2 SYDVKM. The CDR3 coding sequence is TGTGCCAGCAGTTTGGGGACAGTTGTAGAGACCCAGTACTTC. It is translated as CASSLGTVVETQYF.

The chain joins TRBV6-1 to TRBJ1-5; D not certain. The length of the CDR3 is 20 residues. Looked up from germline, CDR1 is MNHNS and CDR2 is SASEGT. V dropped 6 bases and J dropped 0 bases, with 27 bases sitting between them. The CDR3 is CASSTDGPRIGVYSNQPQHF. The CDR3 DNA is TGTGCCAGCAGCACGGACGGGCCGCGAATAGGAGTTTATAGCAATCAGCCCCAGCATTTT.

The V call is TRBV11-3, the J call TRBJ1-1, with TRBD1 identical over 12 bases. Germline assignment: CDR1 SGHNT and CDR2 YENEEA. Unmatched junction bases numbered 2, after V lost 1 base and J lost 8 bases. This CDR3 is built from 14 residues. Written as DNA, the CDR3 is TGTGCCAGCAGCTTAGGGGGACAGGGGGCCGAAGCTTTCTTT. Encoded protein: CASSLGGQGAEAFF. Variable domain in full (rest from reference TRBV11-3 and TRBJ1-1): EAGVVQSPRYKIIEKKQPVAFWCNPISGHNTLYWYLQNLGQGPELLIRYENEEAVDDSQLPKDRFSAERLKGVDSTLKIQPAELGDSAVYLCASSLGGQGAEAFFGQGTRLTVV.

A few counts support this clonotype. The V and J genes are TRBV11-2 and TRBJ2-5; 15 nucleotides agree with TRBD2. The CDR3 is 20 residues long. The V segment lost 4 bases and the J segment 4 bases; nucleotides outside the gene matches: 16. Germline CDR1 and CDR2: SGHAT and FQNNGV. The CDR3 region is CASSSLTWTSGRAGRETQYF. The CDR3 coding sequence is TGTGCCAGCAGCTCCCTAACATGGACTAGCGGGAGGGCCGGTAGAGAGACCCAGTACTTC.

A few counts support this clonotype. This rearrangement joins TRBV28 to TRBJ2-5, with D possibly matching TRBD2 (5 bases). The CDR3 is 14 residues long. Germline values: CDR1 MDHEN, CDR2 SYDVKM. V was clipped by 8 bases and J by 2 bases, with 15 bases between them. The CDR3 sequence is CASRGSALQETQYF. CDR3 DNA: TGTGCCAGCCGAGGGTCGGCTTTACAAGAGACCCAGTACTTC.

This chain connects TRBV2 to TRBJ1-5; D gene unclear. Trimming left V 0 bases short and J 7 bases short, with 10 bases between. The CDR3 runs to 14 residues. The germline CDR1 and CDR2 sequences are SNHLY and FYNNEI. The CDR3 spells CASSEAGRRQPQHF. The CDR3 coding sequence is TGTGCCAGCAGTGAAGCGGGCAGGAGGCAGCCCCAGCATTTT.

This clonotype was counted a few times. This chain connects TRBV20-1 to TRBJ2-1; 8 nucleotides agree with TRBD2. Germline loops: CDR1 DFQATT, CDR2 SNEGSKA (reference sequence). The CDR3 has 14 amino acids. J lost 8 bases, V lost 6 bases, and 12 bases had no gene match. For the CDR3, the DNA is TGCAGTGCACCTCCGGGCGGGAGGACTTATGAGCAGTTCTTC. Encoded protein: CSAPPGGRTYEQFF.

This chain uses TRBV7-9 with TRBJ1-6, with a tentative D call TRBD1 (5 bases). Trimming stripped 6 bases from V and 7 bases from J, with 10 bases between. CDR1 and CDR2 (germline): SEHNR, FQNEAQ (reference sequence). The length of the CDR3 is 13 residues. CDR3 amino acids: CASRLTGNSPLHF. As DNA, the CDR3 is TGTGCCAGCAGGTTAACAGGAAATTCACCCCTCCACTTT.

Worth noting for this clonotype: A junction boundary mismatches the germline segment, possibly from a read error. This chain connects TRBV4-1 to TRBJ1-1, with 10 positions matching TRBD1. CDR1 MGHRA and CDR2 YSYEKL come from the germline V gene. This CDR3 contains 17 residues. CDR3 coding DNA: TGTGCCAGCTACAAGGAACGACAGGGGGCCCTGAACACTGAAGCTTTCTTT. It is translated as CASYKERQGALNTEAFF.